A selection of T cell receptor beta chains follows, all from one sample in a study of immune evolution from preneoplasia to lung adenocarcinoma. Sequencing was performed with immunoSEQ multiplex PCR; in TCRdb, only in-frame clones are kept and a portion is missing. The sample consists of about 7,400 clones, 70% to 80% of them appearing once. Input material: FFPE minimally invasive lung adenocarcinoma tissue. The receptors were gathered from a person between 70 and 80 years old with lung adenocarcinoma. CDR3s include the opening cysteine and the closing phenylalanine or tryptophan. Each record gives: D gene, J gene, clone size, V gene, CDR3 DNA, CDR3 protein. The D gene is left open where the match is weak. Clone size is not always given. Where it is, it says once, few, many or a class for expanded clones.

d_gene: .; j_gene: TRBJ1-2; abundance: .; v_gene: TRBV12-5; CDR3nt: TGTGCTAGTGGCCTGGGCGGCAACTATGGCTACACCTTC; CDR3aa: CASGLGGNYGYTF
d_gene: TRBD2; j_gene: TRBJ2-7; abundance: .; v_gene: TRBV28; CDR3nt: TGTGCCAGCAGGACGGGGAGCGGGAGGACGAAGCAGTACTTC; CDR3aa: CASRTGSGRTKQYF
d_gene: .; j_gene: TRBJ2-6; abundance: .; v_gene: TRBV9; CDR3nt: TGTGCCAGTCGGGGAGCTGGGGCCAACGTCCTGACTTTC; CDR3aa: CASRGAGANVLTF
d_gene: TRBD2; j_gene: TRBJ2-5; abundance: .; v_gene: TRBV29-1; CDR3nt: TGCAGCGCCCGGGGGGGACGAGGCTTGGAGACCCAGTACTTC; CDR3aa: CSARGGRGLETQYF
d_gene: .; j_gene: TRBJ1-2; abundance: once; v_gene: TRBV20-1; CDR3nt: TGCAGTTTAAGGCGGTCCTATGGCTACACCTTC; CDR3aa: CSLRRSYGYTF
d_gene: .; j_gene: TRBJ1-1; abundance: few; v_gene: TRBV28; CDR3nt: TGTGCCAGCAGCTTACTCGGACAGTTTGGGTCGATTGCTGAAGCTTTCTTT; CDR3aa: CASSLLGQFGSIAEAFF
d_gene: TRBD2; j_gene: TRBJ2-3; abundance: .; v_gene: TRBV7-9; CDR3nt: TGTGCCAGCAGCTTAGAGCGGGGGGGACTACCAGATACGCAGTATTTT; CDR3aa: CASSLERGGLPDTQYF
d_gene: .; j_gene: TRBJ1-4; abundance: once; v_gene: TRBV7-9; CDR3nt: TGTGCCAGCAGCACCGGGACTTCTAATGAAAAACTGTTTTTT; CDR3aa: CASSTGTSNEKLFF
d_gene: .; j_gene: TRBJ2-2; abundance: .; v_gene: TRBV6-5; CDR3nt: TGTGCCAGCAGTCTACTCAGGGCGCATTCCGGGGAGCTGTTTTTT; CDR3aa: CASSLLRAHSGELFF
d_gene: .; j_gene: TRBJ2-5; abundance: once; v_gene: TRBV7-9; CDR3nt: TGTGCCAGCAGCGGCTTACAAGAGACCCAGTACTTC; CDR3aa: CASSGLQETQYF
d_gene: TRBD1; j_gene: TRBJ1-5; abundance: few; v_gene: TRBV28; CDR3nt: TGTGCCAGCCGCCTCACCGACGGACAGGGGAAGCAGCCCCAGCATTTT; CDR3aa: CASRLTDGQGKQPQHF
d_gene: .; j_gene: TRBJ1-1; abundance: .; v_gene: TRBV5-6; CDR3nt: TGTGCCAGCAGCCTGGAAGAATTAGGGGGGAATGCTTTCTTT; CDR3aa: CASSLEELGGNAFF
d_gene: .; j_gene: TRBJ2-3; abundance: .; v_gene: TRBV18; CDR3nt: TGTGCCAGCTCTACCTTCGCAGATACGCAGTATTTT; CDR3aa: CASSTFADTQYF
d_gene: TRBD2; j_gene: TRBJ2-5; abundance: .; v_gene: TRBV7-2; CDR3nt: TGTGCCAGCAGCACTCCTAGCGGGCTAGAGACCCAGTACTTC; CDR3aa: CASSTPSGLETQYF
d_gene: .; j_gene: TRBJ2-7; abundance: .; v_gene: TRBV18; CDR3nt: TGTGCCAGCTCACCAAGTACGCACGAGCAGTACTTC; CDR3aa: CASSPSTHEQYF
d_gene: .; j_gene: TRBJ1-5; abundance: .; v_gene: TRBV19; CDR3nt: TGTGCCAGTAGTATCCCTCCCTTCCAGCCCCAGCATTTT; CDR3aa: CASSIPPFQPQHF
d_gene: TRBD1; j_gene: TRBJ2-1; abundance: .; v_gene: TRBV5-1; CDR3nt: TGCGCCAGCAGCCCGCGACAGGGCGTGAATGAGCAGTTCTTC; CDR3aa: CASSPRQGVNEQFF
d_gene: TRBD1; j_gene: TRBJ2-7; abundance: .; v_gene: TRBV29-1; CDR3nt: TGCAGCGTGGGTCCCGGACAGGGAGGTTTAGGCGAGCAGTACTTC; CDR3aa: CSVGPGQGGLGEQYF
d_gene: .; j_gene: TRBJ2-3; abundance: .; v_gene: TRBV7-7; CDR3nt: TGTGCTAGCAGCCGCAGGGGAGATACGCAGTATTTT; CDR3aa: CASSRRGDTQYF
d_gene: .; j_gene: TRBJ2-3; abundance: .; v_gene: TRBV19; CDR3nt: TGTGCCAGCAAACAGGGTGTTAGCACAGATACGCAGTATTTT; CDR3aa: CASKQGVSTDTQYF
d_gene: .; j_gene: TRBJ1-5; abundance: .; v_gene: TRBV2; CDR3nt: TGTGCCAGCAGAAGGGGAGGAGGCAATCAGCCCCAGCATTTT; CDR3aa: CASRRGGGNQPQHF
d_gene: TRBD1; j_gene: TRBJ1-2; abundance: .; v_gene: TRBV2; CDR3nt: TGTGCCAGCAGGCCCTCCGGGACAGGAGACCCCTATGGCTACACCTTC; CDR3aa: CASRPSGTGDPYGYTF
d_gene: TRBD1; j_gene: TRBJ1-1; abundance: few; v_gene: TRBV6-5; CDR3nt: TGTGCCAGCAGTCTCCCGGGACAGGGGAACACTGAAGCTTTCTTT; CDR3aa: CASSLPGQGNTEAFF
d_gene: TRBD1; j_gene: TRBJ2-6; abundance: .; v_gene: TRBV9; CDR3nt: TGTGCCAGCAGCGCCGACAGGGGGCCTTCTGGGGCCAACGTCCTGACTTTC; CDR3aa: CASSADRGPSGANVLTF
d_gene: .; j_gene: TRBJ2-7; abundance: once; v_gene: TRBV11-1; CDR3nt: TGTGCCAGCAGCTTTGCGCAGGGTTACGAGCAGTACTTC; CDR3aa: CASSFAQGYEQYF
d_gene: .; j_gene: TRBJ1-2; abundance: .; v_gene: TRBV6-5; CDR3nt: TGTGCCAGCAGGCTCCTCGGGGAGCAGAATGGCTACACCTTC; CDR3aa: CASRLLGEQNGYTF
d_gene: TRBD2; j_gene: TRBJ2-5; abundance: .; v_gene: TRBV13; CDR3nt: TGTGCCAGCAGCTTAGGGCGGGAGGGCCGGGACCAGTACTTC; CDR3aa: CASSLGREGRDQYF
d_gene: .; j_gene: TRBJ2-1; abundance: few; v_gene: TRBV19; CDR3nt: TGTGCCAGTAGCTCCAGTCTGGGGGGTGAGCAGTTCTTC; CDR3aa: CASSSSLGGEQFF
d_gene: TRBD1; j_gene: TRBJ1-1; abundance: once; v_gene: TRBV5-8; CDR3nt: TGTGCCAGCACCGCTGGCCCAGGGGGGAGGACTGAAGCTTTCTTT; CDR3aa: CASTAGPGGRTEAFF
d_gene: TRBD2; j_gene: TRBJ2-3; abundance: few; v_gene: TRBV30; CDR3nt: TGTGCCTGGAGTCTAGCGGTGAGCACAGATACGCAGTATTTT; CDR3aa: CAWSLAVSTDTQYF
d_gene: .; j_gene: TRBJ2-3; abundance: .; v_gene: TRBV11-1; CDR3nt: TGTGCCAGCAGCTTACAGGGTACGGATACGCAGTATTTT; CDR3aa: CASSLQGTDTQYF
d_gene: .; j_gene: TRBJ2-5; abundance: .; v_gene: TRBV19; CDR3nt: TGTGCCAGCGGTGGGGGGGAGACCCAGTACTTC; CDR3aa: CASGGGETQYF
d_gene: TRBD1; j_gene: TRBJ1-5; abundance: .; v_gene: TRBV27; CDR3nt: TGTGCCAGCAATATGCAGGGGGATCAGCCCCAGCATTTT; CDR3aa: CASNMQGDQPQHF
d_gene: .; j_gene: TRBJ2-2; abundance: once; v_gene: TRBV4-3; CDR3nt: TGCGCCAGCAGCCAAGATGAAGGGACACCCGGGGAGCTGTTTTTT; CDR3aa: CASSQDEGTPGELFF
d_gene: .; j_gene: TRBJ2-1; abundance: .; v_gene: TRBV4-2; CDR3nt: TGTGCCAGCAGCCAAGGAGTAAATGAGCAGTTCTTC; CDR3aa: CASSQGVNEQFF
d_gene: TRBD2; j_gene: TRBJ2-3; abundance: .; v_gene: TRBV7-3; CDR3nt: TGTGCCAGCAGCCCCGGGACTAGGGGGACAGATACGCAGTATTTT; CDR3aa: CASSPGTRGTDTQYF